Listed here are 13 T cell receptor beta chains from one sample, sequenced in a study of regulatory T cells. Primers: 52 TRBV forward and 13 TRBJ reverse. The assay was immunoSEQ multiplex PCR, and TCRdb's table has in-frame clones only and misses some. The sample lists some 17,000 clones; more than 85% were seen once. The sample taken for sequencing was CD8+ T cells sorted from blood. All receptors come from a person aged 18 to 30 with CD3G deficiency.

The J gene is TRBJ1-2, the V gene TRBV5-1; no definite D call. Germline CDR1 is SGHRS and CDR2 is YFSETQ. The CDR3 length is 13 residues. V dropped 0 bases and J dropped 4 bases, with 7 bases sitting between them. CDR3 nucleotides: TGCGCCAGCAGCTTGGGCGCAGCCTATGGCTACACCTTC. Translation: CASSLGAAYGYTF.

This rearrangement joins TRBV10-3 to TRBJ2-7; no clear D gene. The CDR3 is 16 amino acids. In germline, CDR1 is ENHRY, CDR2 SYGVKD. V lost 3 bases and J 2 bases, leaving 17 bases between the germline ends. In nucleotides, the CDR3 is TGTGCCATCAGTGACTCTGCCGGCCATAAGACCTACGAGCAGTACTTC. Protein product: CAISDSAGHKTYEQYF.

The chain recombines TRBV7-8 with TRBJ1-5, with D possibly being TRBD1 (5 bases). The CDR3 has 14 residues. CDR1 and CDR2 from the germline V gene are SGHVS and FQNEAQ. Trimming left V 3 bases short and J 11 bases short, with 17 bases between. The DNA of the CDR3 is TGTGCCAGCAGCTTGGGAGGGGCCGCGGGGTCCCAGCATTTT. This codes for CASSLGGAAGSQHF.

The V gene is TRBV7-9, the J gene TRBJ1-2; D remains ambiguous. Trimming stripped 5 bases from V and 12 bases from J, with 4 bases between. CDR1 and CDR2 (germline): SEHNR, FQNEAQ (reference sequence). CDR3 length: 8 residues. The CDR3, as DNA: TGTGCCAGCAGCACCCACACCTTC. Amino acid sequence: CASSTHTF.

The rearrangement joins TRBV6-5 to TRBJ1-2; no firm D call. Germline CDR1 reads MNHEY; CDR2 reads SVGAGI. This CDR3 is 14 amino acids long. Trimming shortened V by 4 bases and J by 6 bases, and 15 bases separated the two germline ends. As DNA, the CDR3 is TGTGCCAGCAGTTCCTCGGGTGGGGTTGATGGCTACACCTTC. Its translation: CASSSSGGVDGYTF.

The J gene is TRBJ2-2, the V gene TRBV19; D might be TRBD2 (6 bases). Germline CDR1 LNHDA, CDR2 SQIVND (reference sequence). There are 14 residues in the CDR3. Trimming shortened V by 6 bases and J by 4 bases, and 12 bases separated the two germline ends. The CDR3 sequence: CASRPGTSTGELFF. The CDR3 bases are TGTGCCAGTAGACCTGGGACTTCCACCGGGGAGCTGTTTTTT.

In nucleotides, the CDR3 is TGCGCCAGCAGCCACCCGACAGGGAGCGAGCAGTACTTC. It encodes CASSHPTGSEQYF. The V call is TRBV4-1, the J call TRBJ2-7, with TRBD1 matching over 7 bases. Germline CDR1 MGHRA, CDR2 YSYEKL. V lost 3 bases, J lost 6 bases, and 5 bases stayed unmatched. The CDR3 runs to 13 residues.

This chain connects TRBV5-5 to TRBJ2-6, with D uncertain. Trimming took off 4 bases at V and 0 bases at J, with 5 bases between the two ends. The germline gives CDR1 SGHKS, CDR2 YYEKEE (reference sequence). The CDR3 totals 14 residues. The CDR3 nucleotides are TGTGCCAGCAGCCAGTTCTCTGGGGCCAACGTCCTGACTTTC. Its translation is CASSQFSGANVLTF.

The genes are TRBV4-3 and TRBJ1-2, with D possibly TRBD1 on 5 matching bases. Trimming took 3 bases from V and 0 from J, leaving 14 bases between them. This CDR3 is built from 16 residues. CDR1 and CDR2 (germline): LGHNA, YSLEER. CDR3 sequence: CASSQARTPANYGYTF. In nucleotides, the CDR3 is TGCGCCAGCAGCCAGGCCAGGACACCAGCTAACTATGGCTACACCTTC.

This chain uses TRBV7-8 with TRBJ2-2; 10 nucleotides line up with TRBD2. Germline CDR1 SGHVS, CDR2 FQNEAQ. The CDR3 length is 16 residues. Unmatched junction bases numbered 9, after V lost 8 bases and J lost 3 bases. CDR3 in DNA: TGTGCCAGCGGATGGACTAGCGGAATTGACACCGGGGAGCTGTTTTTT. Its protein is CASGWTSGIDTGELFF. Full variable domain (missing parts from reference TRBV7-8 and TRBJ2-2): GAGVSQSPRYKVAKRGQDVALRCDPISGHVSLFWYQQALGQGPEFLTYFQNEAQLDKSGLPSDRFFAERPEGSVSTLKIQRTQQEDSAVYLCASGWTSGIDTGELFFGEGSRLTVL.

Regarding this clone: Compared with germline, one end of the junction differs, possibly owing to a read error. This chain links TRBV7-7 with TRBJ2-3; TRBD2 agrees at 7 bases. Germline V gene data show CDR1 as SSHAT and CDR2 as FNYEAQ (reference sequence). CDR3 size: 15 residues. The CDR3 spells CASSLAGSSTDTQYF. The CDR3 DNA reads as TGTGCTAGCAGCTTAGCGGGCTCTAGCACAGATACGCAGTATTTT.

This chain connects TRBV11-2 to TRBJ2-7, with D possibly being TRBD1 (5 bases). Germline lookup yields CDR1 SGHAT and CDR2 FQNNGV. The CDR3 loop spans 14 amino acids. V was trimmed by 5 bases and J by 5 bases, leaving 16 bases between them. The CDR3 DNA is TGTGCCAGCAGCGCTCGCGACAGAAGTAACGAGCAGTACTTC. It is translated as CASSARDRSNEQYF.

The chain combines TRBV9 with TRBJ1-6; no definite D call. The CDR3 sequence is 17 residues long. The ends were cut back, 4 bases at V and 7 bases at J, with 21 bases in the middle. The germline V gene encodes CDR1 SGDLS and CDR2 YYNGEE. The CDR3 sequence is CASSPRGEDYTNSPLHF. In nucleotides, the CDR3 is TGTGCCAGCAGCCCCCGCGGGGAGGATTATACGAATTCACCCCTCCACTTT.